The 21 T cell receptor beta chains listed next were all sequenced from one sample in a study of control samples from healthy donors and cancer patients (dated by TCRdb to between 2020 and 2021). The receptor library was made with the immunoSEQ multiplex PCR assay. Sourced from immuneACCESS, this table was stored by TCRdb with only in-frame sequences that have V and J called. A share of the clones is absent; for the studies checked, an unresolved V gene accounts for under half, and the remainder has no known explanation. The sample table lists approximately 52,000 clones, roughly 87% of them with a count of one. More than 12% of the sample goes to the ten largest clones. Material for sequencing was PBMCs. The source is a man aged 55 to 70 with head and neck cancer.

The V gene is TRBV18, the J gene TRBJ2-3; D is perhaps TRBD1 (5 bases). With 4 bases removed from V and 0 bases from J, the gap between germline ends came to 11 bases. Germline V CDR1 and CDR2: KGHSH, LQKENI. The CDR3 is 15 amino acids. CDR3 nucleotides: TGTGCCAGCTCACTCCAGGGAACTAGCACAGATACGCAGTATTTT. Amino acids: CASSLQGTSTDTQYF.

V and J are TRBV30 and TRBJ2-2; D is possibly TRBD2 (5 bases). This CDR3 contains 15 residues. Trimming removed 2 bases from V and 6 bases from J, with 16 bases in between. Germline V gene lookup returns CDR1 GTSNPN and CDR2 SVGIG (reference sequence). The CDR3 here is CAWSKGLDGAGELFF. The CDR3 nucleotides are TGTGCCTGGAGTAAAGGATTAGACGGGGCCGGGGAGCTGTTTTTT.

V is TRBV18 and J is TRBJ1-5, with D unresolved. CDR3 size: 13 residues. Germline assignment: CDR1 KGHSH and CDR2 LQKENI. V was shortened by 2 bases and J by 7 bases, with 9 bases between the two germline ends. CDR3 residues: CASSPEVGQPQHF. The CDR3 bases are TGTGCCAGCTCACCAGAGGTGGGACAGCCCCAGCATTTT.

The V and J genes are TRBV5-1 and TRBJ2-3, with 13 bases identical to TRBD2. The CDR3 has 17 amino acids. Germline trimming cut 1 base from V and 2 bases from J; bases unmatched to any gene: 4. Germline V gene lookup returns CDR1 SGHRS and CDR2 YFSETQ. CDR3 amino acids: CASSLPGLAGATDTQYF. CDR3 nucleotide sequence: TGCGCCAGCAGCTTGCCCGGACTAGCGGGAGCCACAGATACGCAGTATTTT. Complete variable domain (other parts from reference TRBV5-1 and TRBJ2-3): KAGVTQTPRYLIKTRGQQVTLSCSPISGHRSVSWYQQTPGQGLQFLFEYFSETQRNKGNFPGRFSGRQFSNSRSEMNVSTLELGDSALYLCASSLPGLAGATDTQYFGPGTRLTVL.

The CDR3 region is CASTTGQTNTEAFF. CDR3 sequence (DNA): TGTGCCAGCACCACGGGACAAACAAACACTGAAGCTTTCTTT. The gene calls are TRBV6-5 and TRBJ1-1, with a possible D match to TRBD1 (6 bases). Trimming shortened V by 7 bases and J by 2 bases, and 14 bases separated the two germline ends. The CDR3 runs to 14 residues. CDR1 is MNHEY and CDR2 is SVGAGI in the germline V gene.

The CDR3 is CASSFRLAGGLDTQYF. For the CDR3, the DNA is TGTGCCAGCAGCTTCCGACTAGCGGGAGGTCTAGATACGCAGTATTTT. V is TRBV7-2 and J is TRBJ2-3, with 13 bases matching TRBD2. Germline CDR1 SGHTA, CDR2 FQGNSA. Trimming took 3 bases from V and 5 from J; bases not matched to a gene: 5. The length of the CDR3 is 16 residues.

This clone was seen just once. This chain links TRBV28 with TRBJ2-1, with 9 nucleotides matching TRBD2. The CDR3 loop spans 16 amino acids. V gave up 3 bases and J gave up 9 bases; unmatched junction bases: 12. Germline assignment: CDR1 MDHEN and CDR2 SYDVKM. The CDR3 is CASSFGREGPRGEQFF. Here the CDR3 DNA reads TGTGCCAGCAGTTTCGGGCGGGAGGGCCCACGCGGTGAGCAGTTCTTC.

The chain carries TRBV12-5 and TRBJ2-1; D is unresolved. V was clipped by 7 bases and J by 0 bases, with 16 bases between them. The CDR3 consists of 16 residues. The germline gives CDR1 LGHNT, CDR2 FRNRAP. This chain's CDR3 is CASALGRRSSYNEQFF. CDR3 bases: TGTGCTAGTGCCCTCGGGCGTAGGAGCTCCTACAATGAGCAGTTCTTC. The whole variable domain, filled in from reference TRBV12-5 and TRBJ2-1, reads DARVTQTPRHKVTEMGQEVTMRCQPILGHNTVFWYRQTMMQGLELLAYFRNRAPLDDSGMPKDRFSAEMPDATLATLKIQPSEPRDSAVYFCASALGRRSSYNEQFFGPGTRLTVL.

V usage is TRBV7-9 and J usage is TRBJ2-1, with unresolved D. V was clipped by 4 bases and J by 7 bases, with 8 bases between them. Germline values: CDR1 SEHNR, CDR2 FQNEAQ (reference sequence). The CDR3 runs 12 residues. CDR3 sequence reads: CASSSNLNEQFF. CDR3 bases: TGTGCCAGCAGCTCGAACCTGAATGAGCAGTTCTTC.

The CDR3 here is CASSLDRLIHGVAYEQYF. CDR3 DNA sequence: TGTGCCAGCAGCTTAGATCGCTTAATCCACGGGGTGGCCTACGAGCAGTACTTC. The chain couples TRBV11-3 to TRBJ2-7, with D perhaps matching TRBD2 (5 bases). Looked up from germline, CDR1 is SGHNT and CDR2 is YENEEA. The CDR3 is made up of 18 amino acids. V lost 0 bases, J lost 2 bases, and 20 bases lay in between.

This sequence joins TRBV7-9 and TRBJ2-7, with TRBD1 matching 7 bases. The CDR3 is 15 amino acids. The V segment lost 6 bases and the J segment 7 bases; nucleotides outside the gene matches: 15. From germline, CDR1 is SEHNR and CDR2 FQNEAQ (reference sequence). CDR3 protein: CASRQTGTGPREQYF. The CDR3 region has the DNA TGTGCCAGCAGACAGACAGGGACCGGGCCCAGAGAGCAGTACTTC. The full variable domain, in which reference TRBV7-9 and TRBJ2-7 provide the parts outside the CDR3, is DTGVSQNPRHKITKRGQNVTFRCDPISEHNRLYWYRQTLGQGPEFLTYFQNEAQLEKSRLLSDRFSAERPKGSFSTLEIQRTEQGDSAMYLCASRQTGTGPREQYFGPGTRLTVT.

The V and J genes are TRBV18 and TRBJ1-6; a weak D match, TRBD1 (6 bases). CDR1 is KGHSH, CDR2 LQKENI, per germline. This CDR3 has 17 residues. V was pared by 3 bases and J by 10 bases, with 22 bases between. The DNA for the CDR3 is TGTGCCAGCTCACCGGTAACTCAGGACAGCAGAGCCTCACCCCTCCACTTT. Translating gives CASSPVTQDSRASPLHF.

The V gene is TRBV11-1, the J gene TRBJ2-7, with 7 positions matching TRBD2. Trimming removed 7 bases from V and 2 bases from J; junction bases left unmatched: 8. CDR1 and CDR2 from the germline V gene are SGHAT and FQDESV (reference sequence). The CDR3 spans 14 residues. The CDR3 nucleotides are TGTGCCAGCACCATGAGCGGGGTCCCCTACGAGCAGTACTTC. Amino acid sequence: CASTMSGVPYEQYF.

The rearrangement uses TRBV6-5 and TRBJ1-4; D may be TRBD1 (6 bases). This CDR3 spans 13 amino acids. Per germline, CDR1 MNHEY and CDR2 SVGAGI. The V and J ends lost 6 bases and 8 bases respectively, with 13 bases between them. CDR3 nucleotide sequence: TGTGCCAGCAGGGACAGCCTGGGGGAAAAACTGTTTTTT. It specifies CASRDSLGEKLFF.

The chain recombines TRBV14 with TRBJ2-1; D not certain. The germline V and J ends were trimmed by 4 bases and 5 bases, with 18 bases remaining between them. The CDR3 length is 16 residues. The germline V gene has CDR1 SGHDN and CDR2 FVKESK. CDR3 DNA sequence: TGTGCCAGCAGCCCCCCCCTGAGTAGCAGAGACAATGAGCAGTTCTTC. This codes for CASSPPLSSRDNEQFF.

The V and J genes are TRBV6-5 and TRBJ1-4; D is ambiguous. V lost 2 bases, J lost 7 bases, and 11 bases lay in between. Per germline, CDR1 MNHEY and CDR2 SVGAGI. This CDR3 has 14 amino acids. This CDR3 reads CASSYEQSGEKLFF. The CDR3 DNA reads as TGTGCCAGCAGTTACGAACAGTCGGGTGAAAAACTGTTTTTT.

This clone was seen a single time. The chain links TRBV10-1 to TRBJ2-1; 7 positions agree with TRBD1. The J segment lost 12 bases and the V segment lost 8 bases, leaving 13 bases of the junction unmatched. The germline gives CDR1 WNHNN, CDR2 SYGVQD (reference sequence). This CDR3 is built from 13 residues. CDR3 sequence (DNA): TGCGCCAGCGCATGGGACAGACGTGAGGGGCAGTTCTTC. Translation: CASAWDRREGQFF.

This chain joins TRBV7-2 and TRBJ2-7, with 11 bases lining up with TRBD2. CDR1 and CDR2 from the germline V gene are SGHTA and FQGNSA. Unmatched junction bases numbered 6, after V lost 5 bases and J lost 6 bases. This CDR3 is 14 amino acids long. The CDR3 sequence: CASSRLAGGFEQYF. CDR3 nucleotides: TGTGCCAGCAGCCGCCTAGCGGGGGGATTCGAGCAGTACTTC.

This sequence joins TRBV30 and TRBJ1-4; a weak D match, TRBD1 (5 bases). Trimming stripped 8 bases from V and 5 bases from J, with 15 bases between. The germline CDR1 and CDR2 sequences are GTSNPN and SVGIG (reference sequence). The CDR3 length is 13 residues. CDR3 sequence (DNA): TGTGCCGCCGGGACGGATTGGAATGAAAAACTGTTTTTT. Its protein is CAAGTDWNEKLFF. Filled out from reference TRBV30 and TRBJ1-4, the complete variable domain reads SQTIHQWPATLVQPVGSPLSLECTVEGTSNPNLYWYRQAAGRGLQLLFYSVGIGQISSEVPQNLSASRPQDRQFILSSKKLLLSDSGFYLCAAGTDWNEKLFFGSGTQLSVL.

The V gene is TRBV2, the J gene TRBJ1-2; a possible D gene is TRBD1 (6 bases). CDR1 is SNHLY and CDR2 is FYNNEI in the germline V gene. The CDR3 contains 14 residues. Trimming stripped 1 base from V and 4 bases from J, with 10 bases between. The CDR3 sequence: CASSEGQALYGYTF. As DNA, the CDR3 is TGTGCCAGCAGTGAAGGACAGGCGCTCTATGGCTACACCTTC.

The chain carries TRBV18 and TRBJ2-7; D gene ambiguous. The germline V gene has CDR1 KGHSH and CDR2 LQKENI. There are 14 residues in the CDR3. Between the trimmed V and J ends, which lost 6 bases and 1 base, there was a span of 13 bases. The CDR3 is CASSQALGSYEQYF. CDR3 DNA: TGTGCCAGCTCGCAGGCCCTCGGGTCCTACGAGCAGTACTTC. The full variable domain, rest sourced from reference TRBV18 and TRBJ2-7, is NAGVMQNPRHLVRRRGQEARLRCSPMKGHSHVYWYRQLPEEGLKFMVYLQKENIIDESGMPKERFSAEFPKEGPSILRIQQVVRGDSAAYFCASSQALGSYEQYFGPGTRLTVT.